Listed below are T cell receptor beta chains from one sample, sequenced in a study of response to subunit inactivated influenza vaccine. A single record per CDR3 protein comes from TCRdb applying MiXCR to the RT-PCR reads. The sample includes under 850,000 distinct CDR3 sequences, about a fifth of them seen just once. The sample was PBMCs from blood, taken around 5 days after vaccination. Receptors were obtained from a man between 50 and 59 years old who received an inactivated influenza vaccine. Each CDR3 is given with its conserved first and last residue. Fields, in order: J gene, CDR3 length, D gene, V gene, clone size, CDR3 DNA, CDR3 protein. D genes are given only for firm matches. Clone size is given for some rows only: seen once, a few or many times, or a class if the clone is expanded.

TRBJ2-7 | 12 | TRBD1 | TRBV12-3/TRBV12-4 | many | TGTGCCAGCAGGGACAGGGAGGCCGAGCAGTACTTC | CASRDREAEQYF
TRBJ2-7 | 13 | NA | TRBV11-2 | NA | TGTGCCAGCAGCTTAGCGATAGAGTACGAGCAGTACTTC | CASSLAIEYEQYF
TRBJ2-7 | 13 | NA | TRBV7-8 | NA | TGTGCCAGCCAACGAGGCAGGGAGTTCGAGCAGTACTTC | CASQRGREFEQYF
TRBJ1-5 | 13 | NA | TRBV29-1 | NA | TGCAGCGTTGTGGCAAATAGCAATCAGCCCCAGCATTTT | CSVVANSNQPQHF
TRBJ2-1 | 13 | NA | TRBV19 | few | TGTGCCAGTAGTACTCTCCGCGGGGATGAGCAGTTCTTC | CASSTLRGDEQFF
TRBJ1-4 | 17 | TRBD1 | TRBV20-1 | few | TGCAGTGCTAGACAACCGAGACCCGGGACAGTGAATGAAAAACTGTTTTTT | CSARQPRPGTVNEKLFF
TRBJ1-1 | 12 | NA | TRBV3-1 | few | TGTGCCAGCAGCTCCGAGGGGATCGTGGCTTTCTTT | CASSSEGIVAFF
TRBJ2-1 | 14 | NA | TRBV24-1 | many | TGTGCCACCAACGTCGGAGCTGACTACAATGAGCAGTTCTTC | CATNVGADYNEQFF
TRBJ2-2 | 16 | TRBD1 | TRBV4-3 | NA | TGCGCCAGCAGCCAATACCGGGACAGAAGCACCGGGGAGCTGTTTTTT | CASSQYRDRSTGELFF
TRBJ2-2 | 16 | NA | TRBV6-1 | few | TGTGCCAGCAGTCCTATCCCTGGGTCCAACACCGGGGAGCTGTTTTTT | CASSPIPGSNTGELFF
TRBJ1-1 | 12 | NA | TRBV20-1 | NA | TGCAGTGCTAGGGACCTCTACACTGAAGCTTTCTTT | CSARDLYTEAFF
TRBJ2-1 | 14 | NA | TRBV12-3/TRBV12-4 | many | TGTGCCAGCAGGCAAGGGGGTCATTACAATGAGCAGTTCTTC | CASRQGGHYNEQFF
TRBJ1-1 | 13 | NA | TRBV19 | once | TGTGCCAGTAGTAATCGTCTGTTAACTGAAGCTTTCTTT | CASSNRLLTEAFF
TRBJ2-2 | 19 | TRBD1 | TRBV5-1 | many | TGCGCCAGCAGCTCCCCCCCTCCGGACAGGGGGCGAGTCACCGGGGAGCTGTTTTTT | CASSSPPPDRGRVTGELFF
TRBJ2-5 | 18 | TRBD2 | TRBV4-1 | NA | TGCGCCAGCAGCCAAGCAGCTAGCGGGGGGCTATTCCAAGAGACCCAGTACTTC | CASSQAASGGLFQETQYF
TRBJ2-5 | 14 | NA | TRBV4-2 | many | TGTGCCAGCAGCCAAGTTTCGGGCATCGAGACCCAGTACTTC | CASSQVSGIETQYF
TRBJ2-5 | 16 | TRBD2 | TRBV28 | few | TGTGCCAGCAGTTCCCCCGGGGGGGGGGCCCAAGAGACCCAGTACTTC | CASSSPGGGAQETQYF
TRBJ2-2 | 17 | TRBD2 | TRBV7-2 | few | TGTGCCAGCAGCTTAGTCGGGACTAGCGGAAACACCGGGGAGCTGTTTTTT | CASSLVGTSGNTGELFF
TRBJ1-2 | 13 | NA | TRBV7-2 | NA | TGTGCCAGCAGCTTAGCGCTAGAGGGTGGCTACACCTTC | CASSLALEGGYTF
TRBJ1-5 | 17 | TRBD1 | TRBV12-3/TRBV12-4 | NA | TGTGCCAGCAGTCTCAGACAGGGGGCCTCTAGGAATCAGCCCCAGCATTTT | CASSLRQGASRNQPQHF
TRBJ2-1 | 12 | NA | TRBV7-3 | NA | TGTGCCAGCAGCTCCTATGGGGGTGAGCAGTTCTTC | CASSSYGGEQFF
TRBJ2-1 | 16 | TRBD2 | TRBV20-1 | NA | TGCAGTGCTAGGGAACTAGCGGGAGTGGGAGACGATGAGCAGTTCTTC | CSARELAGVGDDEQFF
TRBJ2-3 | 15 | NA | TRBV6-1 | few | TGTGCCAGCAGTGTGGGGGCGCGTCGGACAGATACGCAGTATTTT | CASSVGARRTDTQYF
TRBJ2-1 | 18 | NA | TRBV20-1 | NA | TGCAGTGCTAGAGATCGGGGATGGCGGGTTAGCTCCTACAATGAGCAGTTCTTC | CSARDRGWRVSSYNEQFF
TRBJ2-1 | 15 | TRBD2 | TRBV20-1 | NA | TGCAGTGCGCCGACTAGCGGGGCCTCCTACAATGAGCAGTTCTTC | CSAPTSGASYNEQFF
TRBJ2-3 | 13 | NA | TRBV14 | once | TGTGCCAGCAGCCAAGCAAGGGCAGGGACGCAGTATTTT | CASSQARAGTQYF
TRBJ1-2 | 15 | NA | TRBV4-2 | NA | TGTGCCAGCAGCCAAGGCGGAACCGGGTTTGATGGCTACACCTTC | CASSQGGTGFDGYTF
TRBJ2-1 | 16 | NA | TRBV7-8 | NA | TGTGCCAGCAGCTTACAGTCGGGACCCCTCTACAATGAGCAGTTCTTC | CASSLQSGPLYNEQFF
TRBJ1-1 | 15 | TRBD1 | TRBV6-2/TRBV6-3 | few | TGTGCCAGCAGTTACTGGGACAGGAGGAACACTGAAGCTTTCTTT | CASSYWDRRNTEAFF
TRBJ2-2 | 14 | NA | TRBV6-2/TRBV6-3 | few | TGTGCCAGCAGTCGGATCTTGAACACCGGGGAGCTGTTTTTT | CASSRILNTGELFF
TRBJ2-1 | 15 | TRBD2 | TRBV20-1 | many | TGCAGTGCTAGCGGGGGGGGTAGCTCCTACAATGAGCAGTTCTTC | CSASGGGSSYNEQFF
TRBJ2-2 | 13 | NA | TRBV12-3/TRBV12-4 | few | TGTGCCAGCAGTTTGTCCGGGGGCGGGGAGCTGTTTTTT | CASSLSGGGELFF
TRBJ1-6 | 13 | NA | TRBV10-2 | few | TGCGCCAGCACGCAGGGAGGTAATTCACCCCTCCACTTT | CASTQGGNSPLHF
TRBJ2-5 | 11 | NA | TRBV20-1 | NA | TGCAGTGCTACGGGGGAAGAGACCCAGTACTTC | CSATGEETQYF
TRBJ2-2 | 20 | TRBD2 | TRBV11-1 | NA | TGTGCCAGCAGCCCCCTGGGCTACAGCGGGAGGGCCGCGGGCACCGGGGAGCTGTTTTTT | CASSPLGYSGRAAGTGELFF
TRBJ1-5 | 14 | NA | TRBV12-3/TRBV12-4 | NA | TGTGCCAGCAGTTTGATGAGGGGTAATCAGCCCCAGCATTTT | CASSLMRGNQPQHF
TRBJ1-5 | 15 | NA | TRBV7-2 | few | TGTGCCAGCAGCTTATTGGGCCAGGGGAAGGGGCCCCAGCATTTT | CASSLLGQGKGPQHF
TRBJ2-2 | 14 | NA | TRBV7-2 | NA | TGTGCCTGCAGTCAAATTATGGGGCCCGGGGAGCTGTTTTTT | CACSQIMGPGELFF
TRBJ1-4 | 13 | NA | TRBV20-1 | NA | TGCAGTGCTAGAGATCTTACAAATGAAAAACTGTTTTTT | CSARDLTNEKLFF
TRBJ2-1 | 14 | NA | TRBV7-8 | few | TGTGCCAGCAGCCGTCAAGGGGCCGCCAATGAGCAGTTCTTC | CASSRQGAANEQFF
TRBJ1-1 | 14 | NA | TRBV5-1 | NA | TGCGCCAGCAAAGTGGGGGGAATTGGCACTGAAGCTTTCTTT | CASKVGGIGTEAFF
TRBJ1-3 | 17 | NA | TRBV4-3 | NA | TGCGCCAGCAGCCAAGAGGGGGGCGTAAACTCTGGAAACACCATATATTTT | CASSQEGGVNSGNTIYF
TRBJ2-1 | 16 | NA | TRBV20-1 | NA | TGCAGTGCTTCCCGGTACGGGACCGCCGCGTACAATGAGCAGTTCTTC | CSASRYGTAAYNEQFF
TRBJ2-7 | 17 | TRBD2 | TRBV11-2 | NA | TGTGCCAGCAGCTTAGTTGCCGGGACTAGCGGAGCCTACGAGCAGTACTTC | CASSLVAGTSGAYEQYF
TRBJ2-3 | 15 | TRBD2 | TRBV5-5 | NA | TGTGCCAGCAGCTTGGCGGGGGGGCGGACAGATAGGCAGTATTTT | CASSLAGGRTDRQYF
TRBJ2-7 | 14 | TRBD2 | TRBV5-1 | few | TGCGCCAGCAGCTTGGGGATGGGGGGGACCGAGCAGTACTTC | CASSLGMGGTEQYF